This TCR beta chain was sequenced for a study of Graves' ophthalmopathy and Graves' hyperthyroidism. General study findings and limits: Most clonotypes expanded in thyroid above 0.001 frequency were present in blood too.

Trimming took 4 bases from V and 3 from J; bases not matched to a gene: 7. The CDR3 has 15 amino acids. Germline-derived CDR1 and CDR2 are MGHRA and YSYEKL. Certain patients, namely those with other autoimmune diseases, uncontrolled infections, pregnancy or lactation, were excluded. Concerning this clonotype itself: Its antigen remains unknown.

The sequenced template was RNA, covering the TCR beta CDR3 region. Second-round multiplex PCR followed a first-round RT-PCR using HTBI primers. TCRdb ran MiXCR on the multiplex PCR reads and lists one entry per CDR3 protein. The data hold about 740,000 distinct CDR3 sequences, with 35% to 50% observed a single time. This sequence joins TRBV4-1 and TRBJ2-7, with 9 bases fitting TRBD1. The clonotype was recovered from an adult man with Graves' ophthalmopathy. The sample taken for sequencing was peripheral blood. The CDR3 sequence: CASSPFLGQGYEQYF. Written as DNA, the CDR3 is TGCGCCAGCAGCCCATTTTTGGGACAGGGCTACGAGCAGTACTTC.